A single sample gave rise to the 15 T cell receptor beta chains below, sequenced in a study of cytomegalovirus exposure and HLA in healthy donors. In the PCR, 60 Vbeta and 13 Jbeta primers were used. Profiled with immunoSEQ multiplex PCR; TCRdb holds only in-frame clones, not every one. The data show 250,000 or so clones, about 81% seen once. Material for sequencing was PBMCs. These receptors all come from a woman between 55 and 75 years old in good health and CMV-seropositive.

In DNA, the CDR3 is TGCGCCAGCAGCTCTCAGGGGGCCACCTACGAGCAGTACTTC. This sequence encodes CASSSQGATYEQYF. The chain has TRBV5-1 and TRBJ2-5; 8 bases agree with TRBD1. The end of the DNA aligns better with TRBJ2-7, so the J call may be wrong. The CDR3 sequence is 14 residues long. Germline CDR1 and CDR2: SGHRS and YFSETQ.

This chain links TRBV4-1 with TRBJ2-2; 7 bases fit TRBD2. This CDR3 is built from 14 residues. CDR1 is MGHRA and CDR2 is YSYEKL in the germline V gene. J lost 5 bases, V lost 1 base, and 1 base had no gene match. CDR3 sequence reads: CASSQGLATGELFF. CDR3 coding DNA: TGCGCCAGCAGCCAAGGACTAGCAACCGGGGAGCTGTTTTTT.

The chain employs TRBV7-2 and TRBJ2-1, with TRBD2 matching 14 bases. CDR3 length equals 18 residues. The germline CDR1 and CDR2 sequences are SGHTA and FQGNSA. The V gene end was trimmed by 1 base and the J gene end by 3 bases; junction bases not matched to a gene: 5. The DNA of the CDR3 is TGTGCCAGCAGCTTAGAAGGACTAGCGGGAGGTATCTACAATGAGCAGTTCTTC. The encoded protein is CASSLEGLAGGIYNEQFF.

The rearrangement links TRBV27 to TRBJ2-7; 11 bases line up with TRBD2. From germline, CDR1 is MNHEY and CDR2 SMNVEV (reference sequence). The V gene end was trimmed by 4 bases and the J gene end by 1 base; junction bases not matched to a gene: 0. The CDR3 extends over 14 amino acids. Here the CDR3 reads CASSSSGGSYEQYF. DNA of the CDR3: TGTGCCAGCAGTTCTAGCGGGGGGTCCTACGAGCAGTACTTC.

Here the CDR3 DNA reads TGTGCCAGCAGTGTGGGGGACAGACAAGAGACCCAGTACTTC. Translating it yields CASSVGDRQETQYF. This chain uses TRBV25-1 with TRBJ2-5; 7 nucleotides align to TRBD1. CDR3 size: 14 residues. J gave up 2 bases and V 4 bases, and 4 bases lay outside the gene matches. Germline assignment: CDR1 MGHDK and CDR2 SYGVNS.

V usage is TRBV10-3 and J usage is TRBJ2-2; weak D call: TRBD1 (5 bases). V gave up 3 bases and J gave up 5 bases, with 7 bases separating them. The CDR3 runs 13 residues. CDR1 and CDR2 from the germline V gene are ENHRY and SYGVKD. The CDR3 loop is CAISEGVTGELFF. The CDR3 nucleotides are TGTGCCATCAGTGAAGGGGTTACCGGGGAGCTGTTTTTT.

This chain connects TRBV5-1 to TRBJ2-5, with TRBD1 matching over 8 bases. Germline CDR1 and CDR2: SGHRS and YFSETQ. The CDR3 contains 14 residues. V lost 0 bases, J lost 5 bases, and 3 bases stayed unmatched. The DNA of the CDR3 is TGCGCCAGCAGCTTGGGGACAGGGATGGAGACCCAGTACTTC. It encodes CASSLGTGMETQYF.

The gene calls are TRBV28 and TRBJ1-5; TRBD1 matches 8 bases. Germline lookup yields CDR1 MDHEN and CDR2 SYDVKM. The CDR3 contains 14 residues. The ends lost 4 bases at V and 2 bases at J; junction bases unmatched: 1. The DNA for the CDR3 is TGTGCCAGCAGTTGGGGACAGGGCAATCAGCCCCAGCATTTT. Its protein product is CASSWGQGNQPQHF.

This chain uses TRBV7-7 with TRBJ1-1, with D perhaps matching TRBD1 (6 bases). V was clipped by 9 bases and J by 4 bases, with 18 bases between them. The germline V gene has CDR1 SSHAT and CDR2 FNYEAQ (reference sequence). This CDR3 contains 14 residues. The CDR3 DNA is TGTGCCAGTCACCTTAATACAGGGACCACTGAAGCTTTCTTT. It yields the protein CASHLNTGTTEAFF.

This clone was observed once. The chain employs TRBV12-5 and TRBJ2-1; the D gene is possibly TRBD1 (6 bases). V shed 0 bases and J shed 9 bases, with 12 bases lying between them. CDR1 LGHNT and CDR2 FRNRAP come from the germline V gene. The CDR3 spans 14 residues. Here the CDR3 reads CASGLVGLGGEQFF. CDR3 in DNA: TGTGCTAGTGGTTTGGTAGGCCTAGGGGGTGAGCAGTTCTTC.

The rearrangement links TRBV28 to TRBJ2-7; 9 bases map to TRBD2. Germline trimming cut 8 bases from V and 2 bases from J; bases unmatched to any gene: 7. Germline V lookup: CDR1 MDHEN, CDR2 SYDVKM. The CDR3 is made up of 14 amino acids. CDR3 in amino acids: CASHLAGRTYEQYF. CDR3 nucleotide sequence: TGTGCCAGCCACCTAGCGGGACGGACCTACGAGCAGTACTTC.

This clone is a singleton in its sample. The chain recombines TRBV6-6 with TRBJ1-1, with a weak D call TRBD1 (5 bases). V dropped 9 bases and J dropped 4 bases, with 9 bases sitting between them. The length of the CDR3 is 11 residues. The germline CDR1 and CDR2 sequences are MNHNY and SVGAGI (reference sequence). CDR3: CASRQGTEAFF. CDR3 bases: TGTGCCAGTCGGCAGGGCACTGAAGCTTTCTTT.

The rearrangement joins TRBV29-1 to TRBJ2-5; TRBD1 agrees at 10 bases. Germline CDR1 reads SQVTM; CDR2 reads ANQGSEA. V lost 0 bases and J lost 7; bases outside the gene matches: 11. The CDR3 covers 16 residues. The CDR3 sequence is CSVEEHGGQGRGTQYF. The CDR3 bases are TGCAGCGTTGAAGAGCACGGGGGACAGGGGAGGGGGACCCAGTACTTC.

V gene TRBV10-3 combines with J gene TRBJ1-2, with 10 bases aligning to TRBD1. The J segment lost 7 bases and the V segment lost 2 bases, leaving 7 bases of the junction unmatched. CDR3 size: 15 residues. Looked up from germline, CDR1 is ENHRY and CDR2 is SYGVKD. The CDR3 loop reads CAISEAGTGAGGYTF. CDR3 DNA: TGTGCCATCAGTGAGGCCGGGACAGGGGCCGGTGGCTACACCTTC.

This clone was detected once. This sequence joins TRBV28 and TRBJ2-3; 9 bases agree with TRBD1. The length of the CDR3 is 16 residues. Germline V gene sequence: CDR1 MDHEN, CDR2 SYDVKM. After removal of 3 bases from V and 3 bases from J, the junction contained 7 bases not matched to a gene. The CDR3 nucleotides are TGTGCCAGCAGTTTTCCCAACAGGGGGCGTACAGATACGCAGTATTTT. It specifies CASSFPNRGRTDTQYF.